This T cell receptor (beta chain) was observed in a study of T cell responses to AZD1222 COVID-19 vaccine listed by TCRdb under 2021. In terms of the full investigation: AZD1222 recipients whose second dose came at about 4 weeks and those whose second dose came at about 12 weeks were combined into one group, since spike-specific TCR depth and breadth did not differ between the two schedules. A total of under 250 trial participants underwent TCR sequencing, of whom 200 to 220 had received two doses of AZD1222 and about 26 had received two doses of the MenACWY control vaccine. Trial participants were enrolled by age into subgroups of 18-55, 56-69 and 70-plus years, and about 150, 27 and 61 TCR-sequenced participants, respectively, were included in these subgroups. Results the study describes overall, beyond this receptor: The 56-69-year group was small, and its depth increase did not reach significance, likely because of low power. Vaccine-associated CD4 TCRs spanned the whole spike protein, with dominant responses in regions 160-218 and 743-854. Participants were mostly white British, with more females than males. The authors suggested clonal diversity may have been underestimated. Reportedly, almost half of the unique spike-specific TCRs recognized epitopes lying outside the regions that are mutated in the B.1.351 and B.1.1.7 variants. Conclusions about previously exposed vaccinees are limited, since just six AZD1222 recipients were seropositive for SARS-CoV-2 at baseline. Because no day 14 peak-response samples were available, repertoires were characterized only after the peak T cell response. After two AZD1222 doses, spike-specific TCR breadth and depth were significantly higher than at day 0 and than in MenACWY recipients.

The CDR3 regions of human TCRbeta chains were analyzed by immunosequencing. In the authors' own workflow: TCRs in the repertoires were matched against a reference library of SARS-CoV-2-specific TCRs that had been generated with the MIRA antigen-specificity platform. Breadth was defined as the fraction of unique TCRs that were SARS-CoV-2-associated. Depth was defined as the fraction of total T cells that were SARS-CoV-2-associated. Using the MIRA data, each spike-specific TCR was assigned both to the spike region to which the TCR was reactive and to a CD4 or CD8 class. Log10-transformed breadth and depth values were compared by one-way ANOVA with Sidak's multiple comparisons tests. TCRdb obtained this table from immuneACCESS and retained in-frame rearrangements with V and J assigned. These tables miss some clones; where compared with another copy, unresolved V genes account for less than half of the shortfall, and the remainder is unexplained. V, J and clone size are taken as reported in that table, and D and trimming were inferred from the DNA itself. Across this sample there are some 130,000 clones, with approximately 90% seen only once. Of the sample, less than 8.5% is held by the ten largest clones.

Trimming removed 2 bases from V and 4 bases from J; the gene matches leave 7 bases unexplained. Taken from cysteine to phenylalanine, the CDR3 has 15 residues. Just the 45-base CDR3 DNA is kept, in frame starting at base 1. CDR1 and CDR2 are read off the germline V gene as ENHRY and SYGVKD. About this clone: Its target antigen remains unknown. No much larger clonotype is one base removed from it; base qualities were not supplied.

Read against the paper, the sample's time point label means: baseline before first vaccination. Samples from vaccinated people were obtained from the UK trials COV001 and COV002, which included a single-blind randomized controlled phase 2/3 trial of AZD1222 (ChAdOx1 nCoV-19) in healthy adults. Trial participant PBMC samples were collected at day 0 and day 28 after the second dose for TCRbeta chain sequencing. This specimen was peripheral blood, taken on day 0 of AZD1222 vaccination. This sequence originates from an adult in good health. The V gene is TRBV10-3 and the J gene is TRBJ1-1; 7 bases in the junction line up with TRBD1. Here the CDR3 is given as CAISEVDRASTEAFF. The bases read TGTGCCATCAGTGAGGTAGACAGGGCCTCCACTGAAGCTTTCTTT.